The 20 T cell receptor beta chains presented below share a single source sample, sequenced in a study of blood T cell repertoires in COVID-19. Assay: immunoSEQ multiplex PCR; the TCRdb copy retains only in-frame clones and omits some. The sample lists approximately 98,000 clones, approximately 83% occurring once. The sequenced sample consisted of peripheral blood. All receptors come from a woman aged 70-85 years with acute or convalescent COVID-19.

The chain couples TRBV4-1 to TRBJ2-1; 11 bases are a match to TRBD2. Germline CDR1 is MGHRA and CDR2 is YSYEKL. CDR3 length equals 16 residues. V lost 4 bases and J lost 4; bases outside the gene matches: 6. Here the CDR3 DNA reads TGCGCCAGCAGCCGAACGGGACTAGCGGATTACAATGAGCAGTTCTTC. Its translation: CASSRTGLADYNEQFF.

This clone occurred a few times. The gene calls are TRBV14 and TRBJ2-4; 8 positions agree with TRBD1. The CDR3 is 13 residues long. CDR1 and CDR2 (germline): SGHDN, FVKESK. Trimming removed 4 bases from V and 7 bases from J; junction bases left unmatched: 3. The CDR3 DNA follows: TGTGCCAGCAGCCCCGGACAGGGTAACATTCAGTACTTC. It is translated as CASSPGQGNIQYF.

The chain is built from TRBV3-1 (or the pseudogene TRBV3-2) and TRBJ2-7; D not certain. CDR1 LGHDT and CDR2 YNNKEL come from the germline V gene (reference sequence). The V end lost 1 base, the J end lost 3 bases, and 7 bases lay between the germline ends. The CDR3 spans 13 residues. The CDR3 coding sequence is TGTGCCAGCAGCCAAGGACCAGGCTACGAGCAGTACTTC. Its protein product is CASSQGPGYEQYF.

The chain has TRBV3-1 (or the pseudogene TRBV3-2) and TRBJ2-1; TRBD1 aligns across 8 bases. Germline values: CDR1 LGHDT, CDR2 YNNKEL (reference sequence). The CDR3 runs to 15 residues. The trim removed 2 bases at V and 7 bases at J, leaving 7 bases unmatched. The CDR3 region is CASSQIWTGLNEQFF. The CDR3 DNA is TGTGCCAGCAGCCAAATCTGGACAGGGCTGAATGAGCAGTTCTTC.

The rearrangement joins TRBV5-1 to TRBJ1-1; possible D gene TRBD1, 6 bases. Trimming removed 0 bases at V and 5 bases at J, with 14 bases between. The germline CDR1 and CDR2 sequences are SGHRS and YFSETQ. This CDR3 is built from 15 residues. For the CDR3, the DNA is TGCGCCAGCAGCTTGGACTTAACAGGGCGGACTGAAGCTTTCTTT. Translation gives CASSLDLTGRTEAFF.

The rearrangement links TRBV25-1 to TRBJ1-1; TRBD1 matches 11 bases. Germline CDR1 is MGHDK and CDR2 is SYGVNS. The junction had 7 bases not matched to a gene; V was cut back by 6 bases and J by 1 base. The CDR3 has 16 amino acids. The CDR3 loop reads CASSRDRGLGNTEAFF. CDR3 bases: TGTGCCAGCAGCCGGGACAGGGGGTTGGGGAACACTGAAGCTTTCTTT. The whole variable domain, filled in from reference TRBV25-1 and TRBJ1-1, reads EADIYQTPRYLVIGTGKKITLECSQTMGHDKMYWYQQDPGMELHLIHYSYGVNSTEKGDLSSESTVSRIRTEHFPLTLESARPSHTSQYLCASSRDRGLGNTEAFFGQGTRLTVV.

The V call is TRBV5-1, the J call TRBJ2-3, with D tentatively TRBD2 (5 bases). The CDR3 totals 16 residues. Germline CDR1 reads SGHRS; CDR2 reads YFSETQ. Trimming left V 4 bases short and J 6 bases short, with 21 bases between. The CDR3 is CASSLISSRVTDTQYF. CDR3 bases: TGCGCCAGCAGCCTCATATCTAGCCGAGTAACGGATACGCAGTATTTT.

The V gene is TRBV7-8, the J gene TRBJ1-2, with a weak D call TRBD1 (5 bases). The length of the CDR3 is 14 residues. V was pared by 1 base and J by 5 bases, with 11 bases between. Per germline, CDR1 SGHVS and CDR2 FQNEAQ. The CDR3 sequence: CASSLVPGNYGYTF. The CDR3, as DNA: TGTGCCAGCAGCTTAGTTCCAGGGAATTATGGCTACACCTTC.

The J gene is TRBJ1-4, the V gene TRBV21-1; the table's D call of TRBD1 was not tested on the DNA. TRBV21-1 is tagged as a pseudogene. The CDR3 has 13 residues. CDR3 region: CASSPRGSEKLFF. The CDR3 DNA is TGTGCCAGCAGCCCCAGGGGTAGCGAAAAACTGTTTTTT.

The CDR3 DNA reads as TGTGCCAGCAGCTTAGGGGGCGCATCCTACGAGCAGTACTTC. Translated: CASSLGGASYEQYF. The chain has TRBV7-2 and TRBJ2-7, with D possibly TRBD1 on 5 matching bases. CDR1 and CDR2 (germline): SGHTA, FQGNSA. CDR3 length equals 14 residues. V lost 1 base, J lost 1 base, and 8 bases lay in between. Full variable domain (remainder filled in from reference TRBV7-2 and TRBJ2-7): GAGVSQSPSNKVTEKGKDVELRCDPISGHTALYWYRQSLGQGLEFLIYFQGNSAPDKSGLPSDRFSAERTGGSVSTLTIQRTQQEDSAVYLCASSLGGASYEQYFGPGTRLTVT.

This clone was seen a single time. This chain links TRBV5-1 with TRBJ2-3, with D possibly TRBD2 on 5 matching bases. The V gene lost 6 bases and the J gene lost 4 bases, with 12 bases spanning the gap. The germline V gene has CDR1 SGHRS and CDR2 YFSETQ. The CDR3 loop spans 13 amino acids. In DNA, the CDR3 is TGCGCCAGCATGACGGGGTCCGCAGATACGCAGTATTTT. It codes for CASMTGSADTQYF.

This clone has more than one count but fewer than ten. V and J are TRBV28 and TRBJ1-4, with 9 bases fitting TRBD1. J lost 8 bases, V lost 4 bases, and 11 bases had no gene match. This CDR3 has 16 amino acids. CDR1 is MDHEN, CDR2 SYDVKM, per germline. In DNA, the CDR3 is TGTGCCAGCAGTTCAATAAAACTGGACAGGGGCGAAAAACTGTTTTTT. Its translation is CASSSIKLDRGEKLFF.

This clone was detected once. Here the CDR3 reads CASSLGIDRGTEAFF. DNA for the CDR3: TGTGCCAGCAGCTTGGGGATCGACAGGGGCACTGAAGCTTTCTTT. V gene TRBV5-4 combines with J gene TRBJ1-1; 8 bases align to TRBD1. V was pared by 0 bases and J by 4 bases, with 5 bases of the junction left unmatched. Germline V gene sequence: CDR1 SGHNT, CDR2 YYREEE (reference sequence). CDR3 length equals 15 residues.

The table lists this clone with a count of one. V usage is TRBV13 and J usage is TRBJ1-1; no reliable D call. The CDR3 is 14 residues long. Looked up from germline, CDR1 is PRHDT and CDR2 is FYEKMQ (reference sequence). V shed 6 bases and J shed 1 base, with 12 bases lying between them. The CDR3 DNA reads as TGTGCCAGCAGACGGCTAGACGGGAACACTGAAGCTTTCTTT. It translates to CASRRLDGNTEAFF.

This chain links TRBV4-1 with TRBJ1-2; no firm D call. Germline V CDR1 and CDR2: MGHRA, YSYEKL. The length of the CDR3 is 13 residues. V was cut by 0 bases and J by 8 bases, with 10 bases left in between. The CDR3 DNA sequence: TGCGCCAGCAGCCAAGATTCCATGAGAGGCTACACCTTC. This codes for CASSQDSMRGYTF.

The chain recombines TRBV6-5 with TRBJ1-2, with 8 bases identical to TRBD1. The CDR3 has 15 amino acids. The ends lost 7 bases at V and 0 bases at J; junction bases unmatched: 7. CDR1 is MNHEY and CDR2 is SVGAGI in the germline V gene. The CDR3 spells CASTGTGTSNYGYTF. The CDR3 nucleotides are TGTGCCAGCACCGGGACAGGAACCTCTAACTATGGCTACACCTTC.

The chain couples TRBV6-1 to TRBJ2-7; 10 bases map to TRBD2. Trimming at V came to 4 bases and at J to 4 bases, leaving 16 bases not matched to a gene. The CDR3 is 18 residues long. Germline assignment: CDR1 MNHNS and CDR2 SASEGT. The CDR3, as DNA: TGTGCCAGCAGTGCGGGATTAGCGGGAGGCCTAAACGAATACGAGCAGTACTTC. Protein: CASSAGLAGGLNEYEQYF.

This chain joins TRBV19 and TRBJ1-2, with TRBD1 as a possible D gene (5 bases). V was clipped by 3 bases and J by 0 bases, with 11 bases between them. The CDR3 totals 15 residues. Germline values: CDR1 LNHDA, CDR2 SQIVND (reference sequence). This CDR3 is CASSIYTGPNYGYTF. CDR3 DNA: TGTGCCAGTAGTATTTATACAGGTCCTAACTATGGCTACACCTTC.

The V and J genes are TRBV5-1 and TRBJ1-1; the match to TRBD1 covers 9 bases. Germline assignment: CDR1 SGHRS and CDR2 YFSETQ. The J segment lost 2 bases and the V segment lost 3 bases, leaving 8 bases of the junction unmatched. The length of the CDR3 is 16 residues. The DNA for the CDR3 is TGCGCCAGCAGCTATTGGACAGGGGAGGCAAACACTGAAGCTTTCTTT. Its translation is CASSYWTGEANTEAFF. The full variable domain, its missing parts supplied by reference TRBV5-1 and TRBJ1-1, is KAGVTQTPRYLIKTRGQQVTLSCSPISGHRSVSWYQQTPGQGLQFLFEYFSETQRNKGNFPGRFSGRQFSNSRSEMNVSTLELGDSALYLCASSYWTGEANTEAFFGQGTRLTVV.

V usage is TRBV15 and J usage is TRBJ1-3, with unresolved D. Germline loops: CDR1 LNHNV, CDR2 YYDKDF (reference sequence). The CDR3 contains 15 residues. The V end lost 0 bases, the J end lost 0 bases, and 6 bases lay between the germline ends. CDR3 loop: CATSRDDNSGNTIYF. The CDR3 coding sequence is TGTGCCACCAGCAGAGACGACAACTCTGGAAACACCATATATTTT.